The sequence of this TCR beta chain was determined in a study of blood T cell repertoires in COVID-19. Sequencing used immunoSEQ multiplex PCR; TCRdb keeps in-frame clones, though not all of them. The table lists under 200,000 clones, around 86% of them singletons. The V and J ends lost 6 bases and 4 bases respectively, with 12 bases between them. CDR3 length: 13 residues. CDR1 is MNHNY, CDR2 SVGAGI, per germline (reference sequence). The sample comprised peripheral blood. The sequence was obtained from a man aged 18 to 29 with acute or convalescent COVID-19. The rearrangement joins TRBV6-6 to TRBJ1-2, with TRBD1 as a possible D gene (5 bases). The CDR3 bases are TGTGCCAGCAGACGCCAAGGGGTCTATGGCTACACCTTC. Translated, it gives CASRRQGVYGYTF.